This passage covers 10 T cell receptor beta chains from one sample sequenced in a study of blood T cell repertoires in COVID-19. Measured with immunoSEQ multiplex PCR; TCRdb has only the in-frame clones, and not every one. Here the sample spans over 45,000 clones, 70% to 90% being singletons. Sequencing was carried out using peripheral blood. The source of these receptors is an elderly woman with acute or convalescent COVID-19.

This chain joins TRBV4-2 and TRBJ2-1; 9 nucleotides align to TRBD2. The CDR3 has 17 amino acids. Trimming at V came to 0 bases and at J to 6 bases, leaving 9 bases not matched to a gene. Germline loops: CDR1 LGHNA, CDR2 YNFKEQ. The CDR3 region is CASSQEGAGLAFNEQFF. The CDR3 DNA reads TGTGCCAGCAGCCAAGAAGGGGCCGGACTAGCGTTCAATGAGCAGTTCTTC.

This chain connects TRBV2 to TRBJ1-2; D remains ambiguous. This CDR3 contains 13 residues. Germline V CDR1 and CDR2: SNHLY, FYNNEI. Trimming left V 4 bases short and J 1 base short, with 7 bases between. The CDR3 DNA sequence: TGTGCCAGCAGTGGAGACATTAACTATGGCTACACCTTC. This translates into CASSGDINYGYTF.

V gene TRBV9 combines with J gene TRBJ1-2, with 9 bases aligning to TRBD1. Germline lookup yields CDR1 SGDLS and CDR2 YYNGEE. The length of the CDR3 is 15 residues. J was trimmed by 5 bases and V by 3 bases; bases with no gene match: 8. The CDR3 reads CASSGYPGQGYGYTF. The CDR3 region has the DNA TGTGCCAGCAGCGGGTACCCGGGACAGGGATATGGCTACACCTTC.

The CDR3 reads CASSYSGLAYEQYF. The DNA of the CDR3 is TGTGCCAGCAGTTACTCGGGCCTAGCTTACGAGCAGTACTTC. The chain recombines TRBV6-5 with TRBJ2-7, with a possible D match to TRBD2 (5 bases). Germline CDR1 reads MNHEY; CDR2 reads SVGAGI. Trimming removed 0 bases at V and 4 bases at J, with 10 bases between. The CDR3 totals 14 residues.

V usage is TRBV12-5 and J usage is TRBJ1-1; D is possibly TRBD1 (5 bases). CDR3 length: 15 amino acids. Germline-derived CDR1 and CDR2 are LGHNT and FRNRAP. V gave up 1 base and J gave up 3 bases, with 12 bases separating them. The CDR3 spells CASGLDNGGYTEAFF. Here the CDR3 DNA reads TGTGCTAGTGGTTTGGACAACGGGGGGTACACTGAAGCTTTCTTT.

Here the CDR3 DNA reads TGTGCCAGCAGCTTAGAGCGGGGCTGGGAGCAGTTCTTC. This sequence encodes CASSLERGWEQFF. The V gene is TRBV13, the J gene TRBJ2-1, with TRBD2 identical over 7 bases. Germline V gene lookup returns CDR1 PRHDT and CDR2 FYEKMQ (reference sequence). CDR3 length: 13 residues. The V and J ends lost 1 base and 10 bases, in that order; junction bases with no gene match: 4.

This chain uses TRBV28 with TRBJ1-1; D ambiguous. With 6 bases removed from V and 1 base from J, the gap between germline ends came to 12 bases. Germline values: CDR1 MDHEN, CDR2 SYDVKM. The CDR3 contains 14 residues. CDR3 region: CASRPSSTNTEAFF. CDR3 sequence (DNA): TGTGCCAGCAGACCTAGCAGTACGAACACTGAAGCTTTCTTT.

V gene TRBV7-2 combines with J gene TRBJ1-2; unclear D gene. The CDR3 is made up of 11 amino acids. Looked up from germline, CDR1 is SGHTA and CDR2 is FQGNSA. CDR3 sequence: CAEEMNYGYTF. CDR3 coding DNA: TGTGCAGAAGAGATGAACTATGGCTACACCTTC.

Details on this clone: Its ends do not fully match the called genes, so a read error is possible. V gene TRBV7-2 combines with J gene TRBJ1-6, with 7 bases that match TRBD1. There are 13 residues in the CDR3. From germline, CDR1 is SGHTA and CDR2 FQGNSA. The CDR3 spells CASSLRSRDSLNF. CDR3 DNA sequence: TGTGCCAGCAGTTTGAGGAGCCGGGACAGTCTCAACTTT.

The CDR3 protein is CASTPGTGNTIYF. The CDR3 nucleotides read TGTGCCAGCACCCCAGGGACTGGAAACACCATATATTTT. The gene calls are TRBV12-3 or TRBV12-4 and TRBJ1-3, with D possibly matching TRBD1 (5 bases). This CDR3 is 13 amino acids long. Between the trimmed V and J ends, which lost 7 bases and 2 bases, there was a span of 9 bases.